Listed here are 17 T cell receptor beta chains from one sample, sequenced in a study of T cell responses to AZD1222 COVID-19 vaccine. Here immunoSEQ multiplex PCR was the method, and the copy in TCRdb shows in-frame clones only, minus some. The sample has about 140,000 clones, about 89% seen once. Sequenced here: peripheral blood, sampled on day 0 of AZD1222 vaccination. These receptors were taken from an adult in good health.

The CDR3, as DNA: TGTGCCAGCAGCTCGGACCGACACTATGGCTACACCTTC. Amino acids: CASSSDRHYGYTF. The chain joins TRBV11-2 to TRBJ1-2, with D uncertain. The CDR3 runs 13 residues. The germline gives CDR1 SGHAT, CDR2 FQNNGV. V gave up 4 bases and J gave up 3 bases, with 9 bases separating them.

The chain is built from TRBV5-1 and TRBJ2-2; weak D call: TRBD1 (5 bases). The CDR3 is 16 residues long. Germline CDR1 and CDR2: SGHRS and YFSETQ. Trimming cost V 0 bases and J 4 bases, with 13 bases left between them. The CDR3 DNA follows: TGCGCCAGCAGCTTGGAAAACAGGTATCCCACCGGGGAGCTGTTTTTT. Translated, it gives CASSLENRYPTGELFF.

CDR3 in DNA: TGTGCCAGCAGCCTCTTCGGGCACACTGAAGCTTTCTTT. The encoded protein is CASSLFGHTEAFF. J is TRBJ1-1 and V is TRBV12-3 or TRBV12-4; D ambiguous. The V gene lost 6 bases and the J gene lost 3 bases, with 11 bases spanning the gap. CDR3 length equals 13 residues.

This chain links TRBV3-1 (or the pseudogene TRBV3-2) with TRBJ1-2; D call uncertain. The ends were cut back, 4 bases at V and 4 bases at J, with 10 bases in the middle. The CDR3 has 13 amino acids. From germline, CDR1 is LGHDT and CDR2 YNNKEL (reference sequence). The CDR3 region is CASSLSLAYGYTF. The CDR3 bases are TGTGCCAGCAGCCTTAGTCTGGCCTATGGCTACACCTTC.

This rearrangement joins TRBV5-4 to TRBJ2-1, with TRBD2 matching 15 bases. V lost 3 bases, J lost 7 bases, and 2 bases stayed unmatched. From germline, CDR1 is SGHNT and CDR2 YYREEE (reference sequence). This CDR3 region has 15 residues. This CDR3 reads CASSSGLAGGNEQFF. The CDR3, as DNA: TGTGCCAGCAGCTCCGGACTAGCGGGGGGGAATGAGCAGTTCTTC.

This clone came up once. The V and J genes are TRBV6-4 and TRBJ2-7, with D possibly TRBD1 on 5 matching bases. The CDR3 has 15 amino acids. Germline CDR1 MRHNA, CDR2 SNTAGT. Trimming removed 10 bases at V and 6 bases at J, with 25 bases between. The CDR3 sequence is CATLLRGHKCPEQYF. The CDR3 bases are TGTGCCACCCTTCTTAGGGGCCATAAATGTCCCGAGCAGTACTTC.

The CDR3: CAWSWVNEKLFF. CDR3 nucleotides: TGTGCCTGGAGTTGGGTGAATGAAAAACTGTTTTTT. The rearrangement links TRBV30 to TRBJ1-4, with D hard to call. Trimming left V 2 bases short and J 5 bases short, with 6 bases between. Germline CDR1 is GTSNPN and CDR2 is SVGIG (reference sequence). This CDR3 is built from 12 residues. Looking up the rest from reference TRBV30 and TRBJ1-4 gives the full variable domain: SQTIHQWPATLVQPVGSPLSLECTVEGTSNPNLYWYRQAAGRGLQLLFYSVGIGQISSEVPQNLSASRPQDRQFILSSKKLLLSDSGFYLCAWSWVNEKLFFGSGTQLSVL.

The V gene is TRBV3-1 (or the pseudogene TRBV3-2), the J gene TRBJ2-7; D remains unclear. Germline CDR1 LGHDT, CDR2 YNNKEL (reference sequence). This CDR3 spans 16 amino acids. Trimming removed 0 bases from V and 2 bases from J, with 14 bases in between. The CDR3 here is CASSQDFSLGTYEQYF. As DNA, the CDR3 is TGTGCCAGCAGCCAAGATTTTAGTTTGGGGACCTACGAGCAGTACTTC.

This clone was detected a few times. V and J are TRBV4-1 and TRBJ1-1; D uncertain. The CDR3 has 13 amino acids. Trimming cost V 4 bases and J 8 bases, with 14 bases left between them. Germline V CDR1 and CDR2: MGHRA, YSYEKL. The chain's CDR3 is CASSPPSLTEAFF. In DNA form, the CDR3 reads TGCGCCAGCAGCCCCCCTTCGTTAACCGAAGCTTTCTTT.

Comment on this clone: Within the sample, other DNA sequences also encode this same CDR3. J is TRBJ1-1 and V is TRBV7-2, with unresolved D. The CDR3 has 14 amino acids. Germline CDR1 is SGHTA and CDR2 is FQGNSA. The V and J ends lost 1 base and 1 base respectively, with 7 bases between them. The CDR3, as DNA: TGTGCCAGCAGCTTAGTCGGAGGGAACACTGAAGCTTTCTTT. Translation: CASSLVGGNTEAFF.

CDR3 in amino acids: CASSIGAGLHLHF. DNA for the CDR3: TGTGCCAGTAGTATAGGGGCAGGTCTGCACCTCCACTTT. This rearrangement joins TRBV19 to TRBJ1-6; no reliable D call. CDR1 and CDR2 from the germline V gene are LNHDA and SQIVND (reference sequence). The CDR3 is 13 residues long. V shed 1 base and J shed 15 bases, with 13 bases lying between them.

This clone was detected once. The chain has TRBV30 and TRBJ2-1, with a possible D match to TRBD2 (7 bases). V gave up 5 bases and J gave up 6 bases, with 23 bases separating them. Per germline, CDR1 GTSNPN and CDR2 SVGIG (reference sequence). The CDR3 is 16 amino acids. CDR3 nucleotides: TGTGCCTGGGCGGACGGGGGGCCTTCCCTCCTCAATGAGCAGTTCTTC. Amino acid sequence: CAWADGGPSLLNEQFF.

CDR3 residues: CASSPTYEQYF. CDR3 DNA: TGTGCCAGCAGTCCTACCTACGAGCAGTACTTC. This chain connects TRBV12-3 or TRBV12-4 to TRBJ2-7; no clear D gene. CDR3 length: 11 amino acids. Trimming shortened V by 5 bases and J by 2 bases, and 4 bases separated the two germline ends.

The chain joins TRBV30 to TRBJ1-2; D gene uncertain. In germline, CDR1 is GTSNPN, CDR2 SVGIG (reference sequence). V lost 7 bases, J lost 8 bases, and 17 bases lay in between. This CDR3 spans 12 amino acids. The CDR3 DNA reads as TGTGCCTCCCACCACCGAGCGAGGGGCTACACCTTC. Amino acid sequence: CASHHRARGYTF.

V is TRBV11-2 and J is TRBJ2-7, with 11 nucleotides matching TRBD2. From germline, CDR1 is SGHAT and CDR2 FQNNGV. The V and J ends lost 5 bases and 7 bases, in that order; junction bases with no gene match: 16. The CDR3 extends over 17 amino acids. CDR3 sequence: CASSRRASGGSVGEQYF. The CDR3 nucleotides read TGTGCCAGCAGCCGACGGGCTAGCGGGGGGTCGGTAGGTGAGCAGTACTTC.

CDR3 nucleotide sequence: TGTGCCAGCAGCCCCCAGGGACCCCAGCATTTT. Protein product: CASSPQGPQHF. The V gene is TRBV7-4, the J gene TRBJ1-5, with a weak D call TRBD1 (5 bases). Trimming removed 5 bases from V and 10 bases from J, with 9 bases in between. The germline gives CDR1 SGHVT, CDR2 SQSDAQ. This CDR3 is built from 11 residues.

The chain employs TRBV30 and TRBJ1-6, with D unclear. The CDR3 spans 14 residues. Germline CDR1 GTSNPN, CDR2 SVGIG (reference sequence). Trimming stripped 0 bases from V and 9 bases from J, with 12 bases between. Here the CDR3 reads CAWSVGSGGSPLHF. For the CDR3, the DNA is TGTGCCTGGAGTGTAGGGTCTGGAGGTTCACCCCTCCACTTT.